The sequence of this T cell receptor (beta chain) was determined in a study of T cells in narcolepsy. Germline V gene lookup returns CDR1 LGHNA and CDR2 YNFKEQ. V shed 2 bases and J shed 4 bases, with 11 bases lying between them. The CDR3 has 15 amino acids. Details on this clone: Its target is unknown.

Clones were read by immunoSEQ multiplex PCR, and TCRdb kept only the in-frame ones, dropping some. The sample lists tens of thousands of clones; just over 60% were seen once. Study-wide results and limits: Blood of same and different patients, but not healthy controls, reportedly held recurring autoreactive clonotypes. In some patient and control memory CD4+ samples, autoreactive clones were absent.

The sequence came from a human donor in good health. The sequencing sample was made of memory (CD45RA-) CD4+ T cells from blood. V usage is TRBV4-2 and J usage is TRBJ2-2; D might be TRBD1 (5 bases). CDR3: CASSQTHRSTGELFF. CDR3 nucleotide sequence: TGTGCCAGCAGCCAAACTCACAGGAGCACCGGGGAGCTGTTTTTT.